In its sample, the clone carrying this T cell receptor (beta chain) was seen once. These data originate in a study of blood T cell repertoires in COVID-19. With V trimmed by 0 bases and J by 4 bases, 5 bases remained unmatched. Germline CDR1 reads SGHKS; CDR2 reads YYEKEE (reference sequence). This CDR3 contains 15 residues. Profiling relied on immunoSEQ multiplex PCR, and the TCRdb table lists in-frame clones only, not all of them. The table lists over 600,000 clones, 85% to 90% of them singletons. The chain links TRBV5-5 to TRBJ1-2, with 8 bases that match TRBD1. The specimen was peripheral blood. The source of this sequence is a woman under 30 with acute or convalescent COVID-19. This CDR3 is CASSLDAGGVYGYTF. The CDR3 DNA reads as TGTGCCAGCAGCTTGGATGCAGGGGGCGTCTATGGCTACACCTTC.